This entry concerns a single T cell receptor beta chain. The data originate from a study of blood T cell repertoires in COVID-19. Across the study: The origin of the acute and convalescent COVID-19 samples was the United States, Italy and Spain. Sample material is recorded as cDNA or gDNA derived from T cells, B-cell-depleted T cells, or PBMCs.

Trimming took off 1 base at V and 0 bases at J, with 13 bases between the two ends. The CDR3 consists of 18 residues. Germline CDR1 reads MNHNS; CDR2 reads SASEGT. In the original processing: Estimates of nucleated cell counts were drawn from the amplification of reference gene primers. Method: immunoSEQ multiplex PCR; TCRdb's copy keeps in-frame clones and lacks some. From that table come the V and J calls and clone size; the DNA was used to work out D and trimming. The table lists some 70,000 clones, approximately 90% of them singletons, with approximately 0.59% in the top ten. The sample was peripheral blood. This sequence originates from a man in his sixties with acute or convalescent COVID-19. The J gene is TRBJ2-6, the V gene TRBV6-1; a possible D gene is TRBD1 (6 bases). The CDR3 spells CASSEVGALSSGANVLTF. The CDR3 DNA is TGTGCCAGCAGTGAAGTGGGGGCCCTAAGCTCTGGGGCCAACGTCCTGACTTTC.